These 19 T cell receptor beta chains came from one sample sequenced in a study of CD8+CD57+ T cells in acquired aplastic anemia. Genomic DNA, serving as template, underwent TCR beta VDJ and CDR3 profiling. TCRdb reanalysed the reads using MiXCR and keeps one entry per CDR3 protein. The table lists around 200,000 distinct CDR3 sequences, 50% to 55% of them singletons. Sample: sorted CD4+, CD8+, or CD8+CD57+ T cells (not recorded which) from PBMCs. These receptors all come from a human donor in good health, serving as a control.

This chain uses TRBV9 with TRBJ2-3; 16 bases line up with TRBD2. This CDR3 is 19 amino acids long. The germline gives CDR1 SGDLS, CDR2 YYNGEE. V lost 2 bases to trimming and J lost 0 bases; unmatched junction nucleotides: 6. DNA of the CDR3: TGTGCCAGCAGCGTTGGGACTAGCGGGGGGGCCGGTAGCACAGATACGCAGTATTTT. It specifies CASSVGTSGGAGSTDTQYF.

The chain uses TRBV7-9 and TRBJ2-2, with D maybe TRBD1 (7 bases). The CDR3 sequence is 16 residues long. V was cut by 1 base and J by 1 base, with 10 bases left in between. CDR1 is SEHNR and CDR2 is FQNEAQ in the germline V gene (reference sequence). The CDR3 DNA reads TGTGCCAGCAGCTTAGATCAGGGGGGGAACACCGGGGAGCTGTTTTTT. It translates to CASSLDQGGNTGELFF.

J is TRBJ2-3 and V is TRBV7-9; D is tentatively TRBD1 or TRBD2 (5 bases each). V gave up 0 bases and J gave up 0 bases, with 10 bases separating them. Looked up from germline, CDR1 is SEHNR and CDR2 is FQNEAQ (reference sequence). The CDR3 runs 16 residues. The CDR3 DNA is TGTGCCAGCAGCTTAGCAAGGGACGTTAGCACAGATACGCAGTATTTT. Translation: CASSLARDVSTDTQYF.

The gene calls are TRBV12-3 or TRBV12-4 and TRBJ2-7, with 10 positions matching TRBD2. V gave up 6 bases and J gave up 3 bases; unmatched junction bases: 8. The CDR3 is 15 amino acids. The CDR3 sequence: CASRDSGGLLYEQYF. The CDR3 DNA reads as TGTGCCAGCAGGGATAGCGGGGGGCTCCTCTACGAGCAGTACTTC.

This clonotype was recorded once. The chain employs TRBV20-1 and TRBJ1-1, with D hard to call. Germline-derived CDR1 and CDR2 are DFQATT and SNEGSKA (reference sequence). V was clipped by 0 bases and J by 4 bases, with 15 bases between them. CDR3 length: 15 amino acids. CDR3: CSARDPSGVGTEAFF. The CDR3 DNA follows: TGCAGTGCTAGAGATCCAAGCGGGGTAGGCACTGAAGCTTTCTTT.

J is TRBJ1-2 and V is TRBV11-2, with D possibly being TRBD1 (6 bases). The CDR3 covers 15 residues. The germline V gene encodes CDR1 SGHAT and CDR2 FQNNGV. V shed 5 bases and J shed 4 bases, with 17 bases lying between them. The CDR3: CASSTRGDKGYGYTF. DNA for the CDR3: TGTGCCAGCAGCACCCGGGGGGACAAAGGCTATGGCTACACCTTC.

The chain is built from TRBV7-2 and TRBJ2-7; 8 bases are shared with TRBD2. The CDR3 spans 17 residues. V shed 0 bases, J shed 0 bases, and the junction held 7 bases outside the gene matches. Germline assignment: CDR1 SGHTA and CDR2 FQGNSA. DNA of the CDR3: TGTGCCAGCAGCTTAGCTACGGGAGGGTTAACCTCCTACGAGCAGTACTTC. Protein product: CASSLATGGLTSYEQYF.

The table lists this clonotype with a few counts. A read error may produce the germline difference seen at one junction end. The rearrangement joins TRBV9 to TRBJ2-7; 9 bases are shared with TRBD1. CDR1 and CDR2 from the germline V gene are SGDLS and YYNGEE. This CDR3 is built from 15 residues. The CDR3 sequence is CASSRRTGVSYEQYF. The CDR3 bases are TGCGCCAGCAGTAGACGGACAGGGGTCTCCTACGAGCAGTACTTC. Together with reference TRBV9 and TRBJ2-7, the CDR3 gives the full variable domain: DSGVTQTPKHLITATGQRVTLRCSPRSGDLSVYWYQQSLDQGLQFLIQYYNGEERAKGNILERFSAQQFPDLHSELNLSSLELGDSALYFCASSRRTGVSYEQYFGPGTRLTVT.

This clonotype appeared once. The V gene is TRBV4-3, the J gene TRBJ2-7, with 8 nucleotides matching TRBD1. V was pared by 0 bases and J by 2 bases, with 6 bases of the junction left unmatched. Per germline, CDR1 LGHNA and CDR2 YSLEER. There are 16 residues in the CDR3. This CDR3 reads CASSQDSWGQAYEQYF. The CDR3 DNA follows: TGCGCCAGCAGCCAAGATTCTTGGGGACAGGCCTACGAGCAGTACTTC.

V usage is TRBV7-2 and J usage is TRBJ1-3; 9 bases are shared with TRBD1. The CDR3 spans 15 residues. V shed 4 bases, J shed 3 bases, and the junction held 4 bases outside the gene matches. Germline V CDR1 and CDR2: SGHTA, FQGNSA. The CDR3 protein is CASSYHRGLGNTIYF. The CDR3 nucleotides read TGTGCCAGCAGCTACCACAGGGGGCTTGGAAACACCATATATTTT.

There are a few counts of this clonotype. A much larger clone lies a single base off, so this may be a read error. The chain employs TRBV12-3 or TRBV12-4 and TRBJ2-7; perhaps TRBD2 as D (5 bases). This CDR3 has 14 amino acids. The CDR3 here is CAGSLRADAYEQYF. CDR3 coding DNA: TGTGCCGGCAGTTTGAGGGCTGATGCCTACGAGCAGTACTTC.

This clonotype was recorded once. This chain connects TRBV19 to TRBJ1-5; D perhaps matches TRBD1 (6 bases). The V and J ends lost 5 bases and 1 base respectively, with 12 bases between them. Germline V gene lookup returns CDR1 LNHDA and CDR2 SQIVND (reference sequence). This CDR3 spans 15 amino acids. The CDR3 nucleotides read TGTGCCAGTAGTCGAGGACAGAGGAGCAATCAGCCCCAGCATTTT. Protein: CASSRGQRSNQPQHF.

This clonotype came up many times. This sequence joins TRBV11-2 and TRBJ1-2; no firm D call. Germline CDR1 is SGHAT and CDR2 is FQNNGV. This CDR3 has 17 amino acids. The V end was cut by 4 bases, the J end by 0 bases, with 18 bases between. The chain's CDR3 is CASSSLRVGRPNYGYTF. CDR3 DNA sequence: TGTGCCAGCAGCTCCCTCCGCGTCGGGCGGCCTAACTATGGCTACACCTTC.

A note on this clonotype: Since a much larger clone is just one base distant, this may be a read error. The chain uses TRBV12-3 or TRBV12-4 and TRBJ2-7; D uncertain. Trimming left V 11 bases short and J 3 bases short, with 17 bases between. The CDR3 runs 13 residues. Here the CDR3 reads CAVSNRFDYEQYF. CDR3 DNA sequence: TGTGCCGTATCCAACCGCTTCGACTACGAGCAGTACTTC.

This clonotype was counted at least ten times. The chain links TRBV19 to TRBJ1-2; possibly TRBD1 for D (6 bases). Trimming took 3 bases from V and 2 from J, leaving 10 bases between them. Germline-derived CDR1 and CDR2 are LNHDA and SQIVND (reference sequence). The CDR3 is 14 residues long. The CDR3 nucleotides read TGTGCCAGTAGTATGTCAGACAGGAACTATGGCTACACCTTC. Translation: CASSMSDRNYGYTF.

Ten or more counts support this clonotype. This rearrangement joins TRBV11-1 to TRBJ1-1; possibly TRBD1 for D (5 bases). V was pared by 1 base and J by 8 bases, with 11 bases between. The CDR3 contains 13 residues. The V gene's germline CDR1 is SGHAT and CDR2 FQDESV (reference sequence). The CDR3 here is CASSLGVWTEAFF. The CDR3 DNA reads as TGTGCCAGCAGCTTAGGGGTGTGGACAGAAGCTTTCTTT.

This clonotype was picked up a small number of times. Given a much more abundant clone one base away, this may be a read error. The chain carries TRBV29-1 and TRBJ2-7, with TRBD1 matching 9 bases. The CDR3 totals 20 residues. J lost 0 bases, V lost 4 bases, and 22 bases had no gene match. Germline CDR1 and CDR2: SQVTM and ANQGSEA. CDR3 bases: TGCAGCGTTGTCTACTTTCCCGGGACAGGGCGCCTAGGATACTCCTACGAGCAGTACTTC. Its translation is CSVVYFPGTGRLGYSYEQYF.

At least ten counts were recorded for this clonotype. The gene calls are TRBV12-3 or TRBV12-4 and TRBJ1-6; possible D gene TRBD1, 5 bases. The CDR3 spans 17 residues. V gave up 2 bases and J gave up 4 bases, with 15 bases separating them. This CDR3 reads CASSLSRVKAYNSPLHF. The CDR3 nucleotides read TGTGCCAGCAGTTTAAGCAGGGTAAAGGCGTATAATTCACCCCTCCACTTT.

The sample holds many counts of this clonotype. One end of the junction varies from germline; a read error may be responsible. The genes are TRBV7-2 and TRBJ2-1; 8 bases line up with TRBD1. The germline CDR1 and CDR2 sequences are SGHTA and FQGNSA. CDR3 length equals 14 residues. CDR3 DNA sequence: TGTGCCAGCAGCTTAGCGCTTGGCCGGGACAGGCCGCTCTTC. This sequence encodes CASSLALGRDRPLF. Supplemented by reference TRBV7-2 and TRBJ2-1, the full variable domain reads GAGVSQSPSNKVTEKGKDVELRCDPISGHTALYWYRQSLGQGLEFLIYFQGNSAPDKSGLPSDRFSAERTGGSVSTLTIQRTQQEDSAVYLCASSLALGRDRPLFGPGTRLTVL.